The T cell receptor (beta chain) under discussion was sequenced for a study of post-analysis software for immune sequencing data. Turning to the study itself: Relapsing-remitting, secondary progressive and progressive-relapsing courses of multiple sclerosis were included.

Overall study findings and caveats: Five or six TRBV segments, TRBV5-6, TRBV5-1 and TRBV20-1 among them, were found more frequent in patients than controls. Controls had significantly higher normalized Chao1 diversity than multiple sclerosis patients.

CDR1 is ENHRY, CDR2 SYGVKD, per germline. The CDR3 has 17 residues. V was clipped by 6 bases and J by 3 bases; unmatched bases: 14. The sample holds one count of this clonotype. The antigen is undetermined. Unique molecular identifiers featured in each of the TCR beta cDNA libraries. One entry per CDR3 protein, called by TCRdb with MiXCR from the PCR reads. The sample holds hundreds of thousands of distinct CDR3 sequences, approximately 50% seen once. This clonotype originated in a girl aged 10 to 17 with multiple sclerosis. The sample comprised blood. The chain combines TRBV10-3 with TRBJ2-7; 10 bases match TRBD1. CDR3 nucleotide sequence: TGTGCCATCAGAAGTCAGCCGGGACAGGGGCCGTACTACGAGCAGTACTTC. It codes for CAIRSQPGQGPYYEQYF.